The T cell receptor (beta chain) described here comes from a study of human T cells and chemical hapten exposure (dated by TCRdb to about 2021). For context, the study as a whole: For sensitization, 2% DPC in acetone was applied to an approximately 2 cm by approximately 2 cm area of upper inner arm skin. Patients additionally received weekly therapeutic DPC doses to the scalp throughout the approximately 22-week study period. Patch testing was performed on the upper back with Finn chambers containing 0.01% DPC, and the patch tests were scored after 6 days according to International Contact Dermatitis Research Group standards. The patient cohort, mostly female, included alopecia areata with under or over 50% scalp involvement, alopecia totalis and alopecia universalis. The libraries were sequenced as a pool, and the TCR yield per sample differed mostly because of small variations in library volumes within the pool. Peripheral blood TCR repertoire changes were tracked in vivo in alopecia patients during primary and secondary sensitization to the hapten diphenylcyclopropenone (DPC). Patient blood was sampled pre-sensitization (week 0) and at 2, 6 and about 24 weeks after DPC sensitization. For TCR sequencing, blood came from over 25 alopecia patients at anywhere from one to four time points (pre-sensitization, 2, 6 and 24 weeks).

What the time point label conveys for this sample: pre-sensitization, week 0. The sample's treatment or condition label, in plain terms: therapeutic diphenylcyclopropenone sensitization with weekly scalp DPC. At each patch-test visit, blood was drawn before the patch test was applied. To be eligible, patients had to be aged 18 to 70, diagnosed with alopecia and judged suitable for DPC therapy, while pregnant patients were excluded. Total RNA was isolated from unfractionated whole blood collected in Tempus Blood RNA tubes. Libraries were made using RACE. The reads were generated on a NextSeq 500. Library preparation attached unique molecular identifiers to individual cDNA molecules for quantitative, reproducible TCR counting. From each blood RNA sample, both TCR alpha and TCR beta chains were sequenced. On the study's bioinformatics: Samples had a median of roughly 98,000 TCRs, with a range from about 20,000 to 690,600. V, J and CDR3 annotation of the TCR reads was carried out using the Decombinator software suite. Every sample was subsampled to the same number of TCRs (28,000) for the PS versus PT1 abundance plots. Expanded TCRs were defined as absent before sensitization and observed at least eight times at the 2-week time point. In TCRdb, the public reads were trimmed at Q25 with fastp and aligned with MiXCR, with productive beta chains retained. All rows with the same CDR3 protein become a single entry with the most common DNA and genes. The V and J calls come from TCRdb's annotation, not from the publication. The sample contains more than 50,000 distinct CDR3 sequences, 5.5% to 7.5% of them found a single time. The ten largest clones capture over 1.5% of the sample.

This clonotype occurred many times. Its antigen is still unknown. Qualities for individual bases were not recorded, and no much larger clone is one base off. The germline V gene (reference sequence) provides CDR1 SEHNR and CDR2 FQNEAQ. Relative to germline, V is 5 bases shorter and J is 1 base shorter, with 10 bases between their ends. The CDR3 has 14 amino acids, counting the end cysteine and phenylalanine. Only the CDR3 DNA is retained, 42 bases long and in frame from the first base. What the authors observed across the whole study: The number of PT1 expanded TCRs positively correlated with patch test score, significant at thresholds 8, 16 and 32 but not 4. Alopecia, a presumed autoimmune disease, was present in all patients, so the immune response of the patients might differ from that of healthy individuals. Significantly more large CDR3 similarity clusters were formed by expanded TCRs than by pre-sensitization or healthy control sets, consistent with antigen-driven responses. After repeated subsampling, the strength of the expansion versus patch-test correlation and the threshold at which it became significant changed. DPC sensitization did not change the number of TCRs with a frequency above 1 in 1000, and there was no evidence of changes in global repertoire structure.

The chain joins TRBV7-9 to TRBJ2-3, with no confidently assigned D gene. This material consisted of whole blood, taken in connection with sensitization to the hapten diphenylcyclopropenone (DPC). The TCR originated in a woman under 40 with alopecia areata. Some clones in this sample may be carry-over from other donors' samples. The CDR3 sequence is CASSDLQGTDTQYF. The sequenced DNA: TGTGCCAGCAGCGATCTCCAGGGCACAGATACGCAGTATTTT.